This T cell receptor (beta chain) was sequenced for a study of cytotoxic CD8 clonotypes in ibrutinib-treated CLL. Sequencing was performed with immunoSEQ multiplex PCR; in TCRdb, only in-frame clones are kept and a portion is missing. The table includes approximately 45,000 clones, 50% to 80% detected once. As for this clone: This same CDR3 is encoded by further DNA sequences in the sample.

Germline assignment: CDR1 SGHRS and CDR2 YFSETQ. The V and J ends lost 3 bases and 2 bases respectively, with 2 bases between them. This CDR3 is built from 11 residues. This sequence was found in a human donor with chronic lymphocytic leukemia. This chain joins TRBV5-1 and TRBJ1-1, with D unresolved. Sample: PBMCs, taken after 24 months of ibrutinib treatment. CDR3 protein: CASSSNTEAFF. The DNA for the CDR3 is TGCGCCAGCAGCTCAAACACTGAAGCTTTCTTT.